The source of this TCR beta chain is a study of blood T cell repertoires in COVID-19 (dated by TCRdb to 2018 to 2021). Regarding the complete study: The collaborator samples originated in the United States, Italy and Spain and spanned the acute and convalescent phases of COVID-19. Subjects who had been exposed to COVID-19, were actively infected with it, or had recovered from it provided the deeply sampled blood TCRbeta repertoires that made up the dataset. The repertoires were released in a freely available public database intended as a resource for research on the immune response to SARS-CoV-2. The material from the prospective study consisted of cDNA or gDNA derived from T cells, B-cell-depleted T cells, or PBMCs. The samples were drawn from two sources: the first 160 participants of the ongoing ImmuneRACE study, and 1,254 subjects contributed by 6 global collaborators. Nearly every sample came with metadata listing a de-identified subject ID, COVID-19 status, age in years and sex. Where available, HLA class I and class II types were obtained from metadata supplied by the sample provider rather than from assay-based typing.

Participants in the prospective study were aged about 18 to 95 years, lived in more than 20 United States geographic areas, and enrolled through a virtual design. In the prospective study, cohorts were assigned on the basis of participant-reported clinical history obtained from a screening survey and a study questionnaire. ImmuneRACE Cohort 3 recovered participants were defined by two consecutive negative NP/OP PCR tests, healthcare professional clearance, or symptom resolution. In the prospective study, mobile phlebotomists collected whole blood, serum and a nasopharyngeal or oropharyngeal swab from each participant. Prospective study participants could optionally give additional blood draws and questionnaires over an approximately 2-month period. Before DNA extraction, blood samples from the prospective study were shipped at room temperature or frozen. The germline V gene (reference sequence) yields MNHEY for CDR1 and SMNVEV for CDR2. The CDR3 contains 15 residues, cysteine and phenylalanine counted. The retained sequence is limited to the CDR3, 45 bases, with the frame set at the first base. For this chain, trimming is 5 bases at the V end and 4 bases at the J end, and the number of junction bases without a gene match is 9.

The paper's findings and limits, for the study overall: The amount of clinical and demographic metadata varied by source and participant and was provided uncurated.

In regard to this clone: Its antigen remains unidentified. The input lacks base qualities; no much larger clone sits a single base away.

The immunoSEQ Assay, a bias-controlled multiplex PCR, was used to amplify TCRbeta CDR3 regions from genomic DNA. The paper's data handling went like this. The number of nucleated cells in each sample was estimated from the amplification of reference gene primers within the assay. Sequence reads were collapsed and filtered to measure the absolute abundance of every unique TCRbeta CDR3 rearrangement. For each sample, productive Simpson clonality was calculated as the square root of Simpson's diversity index over productive rearrangements. TCRdb retrieved this table from immuneACCESS and kept in-frame rearrangements only. Not all clones are present; in checked studies, unresolved V genes account for under half, and no reason is known for the remainder. That table supplies the V and J calls and clone size; D and trimming were determined from the DNA. This sample has 180,000 or so clones in its table, and approximately 88% of those were observed once. Jointly, the top ten make up 10% to 15% of the sample.

The sequence derives from a woman aged 60 to 75 who had recovered from COVID-19. The chain is assembled from TRBV27 and TRBJ1-2; the central 8 bases match TRBD1. Sample: PBMCs or T cells enriched from blood (not recorded which). The CDR3 in this case is CASSPYGTGTYGYTF. The DNA reads as follows: TGTGCCAGCAGTCCATATGGGACAGGCACCTATGGCTACACCTTC.